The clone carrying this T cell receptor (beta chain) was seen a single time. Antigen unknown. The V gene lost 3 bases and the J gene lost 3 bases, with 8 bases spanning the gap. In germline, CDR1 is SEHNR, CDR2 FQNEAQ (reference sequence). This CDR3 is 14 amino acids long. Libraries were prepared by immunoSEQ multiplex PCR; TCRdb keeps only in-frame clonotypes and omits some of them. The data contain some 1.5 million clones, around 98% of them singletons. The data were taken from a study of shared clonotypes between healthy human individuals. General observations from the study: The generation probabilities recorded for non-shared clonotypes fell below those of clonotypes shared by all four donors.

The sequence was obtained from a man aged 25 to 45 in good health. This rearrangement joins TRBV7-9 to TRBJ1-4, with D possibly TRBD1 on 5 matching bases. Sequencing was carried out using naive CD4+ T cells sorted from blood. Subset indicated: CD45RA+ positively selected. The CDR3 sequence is CASSFGGANEKLFF. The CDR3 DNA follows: TGTGCCAGCAGCTTCGGGGGAGCTAATGAAAAACTGTTTTTT.